These 11 T cell receptor beta chains were all obtained from the same sample, sequenced in a study of prognosis after radiotherapy for stage I lung cancer. It was by two-round multiplex PCR that TCR beta CDR3 was amplified from genomic DNA. Primers specific to each TRBV and TRBJ gene drove first-round PCR. MiXCR, applied by TCRdb to the multiplex PCR reads, yields one record per CDR3 protein. The sample holds around 17,000 distinct CDR3 sequences; around 15% are singletons and the top ten take around 41%. The source material was PBMCs, sampled before or after stereotactic body radiation therapy (not recorded which). The origin of the receptors is a donor over 45 with non-small cell lung cancer.

The chain joins TRBV3-1 to TRBJ1-2; perhaps TRBD1 as D (5 bases). Trimming left V 1 base short and J 0 bases short, with 12 bases between. The CDR3 runs to 16 residues. The germline gives CDR1 LGHDT, CDR2 YNNKEL (reference sequence). In DNA, the CDR3 is TGTGCCAGCAGCCAAGTCGGGGGAGGGGCTAACTATGGCTACACCTTC. Its protein product is CASSQVGGGANYGYTF.

This clonotype has ten or more counts. The rearrangement joins TRBV7-9 to TRBJ2-1, with 11 bases matching TRBD2. CDR3 size: 13 residues. V dropped 11 bases and J dropped 5; count of bases not matched to a gene: 5. CDR1 is SEHNR, CDR2 FQNEAQ, per germline (reference sequence). The CDR3, as DNA: TGTGCCTCCGGACTAGCGGGCGACAATGAGCAGTTCTTC. This gives the protein CASGLAGDNEQFF.

This clonotype was found many times. This rearrangement joins TRBV20-1 to TRBJ2-3; D possibly uses TRBD1 or TRBD2 (5 bases each). Trimming stripped 3 bases from V and 5 bases from J, with 15 bases between. Per germline, CDR1 DFQATT and CDR2 SNEGSKA (reference sequence). The length of the CDR3 is 14 residues. CDR3 protein: CSARSGQEIDTQYF. CDR3 bases: TGCAGTGCTAGGTCGGGGCAGGAGATAGATACGCAGTATTTT.

The sample holds many counts of this clonotype. The chain has TRBV29-1 and TRBJ2-3; possibly TRBD2 for D (5 bases). This CDR3 is built from 15 residues. The V end lost 7 bases, the J end lost 2 bases, and 19 bases lay between the germline ends. From germline, CDR1 is SQVTM and CDR2 ANQGSEA. CDR3 coding DNA: TGCAGCGCACTCTCAGCCACGGGGTACACAGATACGCAGTATTTT. This gives the protein CSALSATGYTDTQYF.

This clonotype was picked up many times. The chain carries TRBV12-3 or TRBV12-4 and TRBJ2-1; D not certain. V lost 7 bases and J 7 bases, leaving 17 bases between the germline ends. There are 14 residues in the CDR3. The CDR3 reads CASILGAERNEQFF. The CDR3 coding sequence is TGTGCCAGCATCTTAGGTGCGGAACGTAATGAGCAGTTCTTC.

This clonotype was recorded at least ten times. The chain combines TRBV4-1 with TRBJ2-7; 7 bases fit TRBD1. V trimming: 4 bases; J trimming: 3 bases; junction bases outside the gene matches: 3. CDR3 length: 13 residues. The germline V gene has CDR1 MGHRA and CDR2 YSYEKL. DNA for the CDR3: TGCGCCAGCAGCCTGAACAGGGGCTACGAGCAGTACGTC. Translated, it gives CASSLNRGYEQYV.

This rearrangement joins TRBV9 to TRBJ2-3; tentatively, D is TRBD1 or TRBD2 (5 bases each). Germline V gene sequence: CDR1 SGDLS, CDR2 YYNGEE. V dropped 7 bases and J dropped 2 bases, with 14 bases sitting between them. The CDR3 length is 14 residues. The CDR3 is CASLNGDLTDTQYF. CDR3 sequence (DNA): TGTGCCAGCTTAAACGGGGACCTCACAGATACGCAGTATTTT.

In the case of this clonotype: This probably arose from a read error, given a far larger clone one base away. The rearrangement links TRBV6-9 to TRBJ1-2; D unresolved. From germline, CDR1 is MNHGY and CDR2 SVAAGI. CDR3 length: 15 amino acids. The CDR3: CASSFDRNSIYGYAF. In DNA, the CDR3 is TGTGCCAGCAGTTTCGACCGAAATTCTATCTATGGCTACGCCTTC.

Ten or more counts support this clonotype. V gene TRBV15 combines with J gene TRBJ1-3; the match to TRBD1 covers 10 bases. J was trimmed by 1 base and V by 3 bases; bases with no gene match: 3. The CDR3 spans 16 residues. Germline CDR1 reads LNHNV; CDR2 reads YYDKDF (reference sequence). CDR3 DNA: TGTGCCACCAGCAGGGGGGACAGGGGATCTGGAAACACCATATATTTT. Translation: CATSRGDRGSGNTIYF.

This clonotype was seen at least ten times. The V and J genes are TRBV6-2 or TRBV6-3 and TRBJ2-3, with TRBD2 identical over 12 bases. V lost 5 bases, J lost 3 bases, and 9 bases stayed unmatched. This CDR3 spans 17 amino acids. CDR1 is MNHEY and CDR2 is SVGEGT in the germline V gene. The CDR3 loop reads CASSEILAGGPTDTQYF. CDR3 sequence (DNA): TGTGCCAGCAGTGAAATCCTAGCGGGGGGGCCGACAGATACGCAGTATTTT.

This clonotype was counted many times. Germline and junction disagree at one end, which may indicate a read error. As DNA, the CDR3 is TGCGCCAGCAGCCAAGATAGCGGGACTAGCGGGGATTTTCGGTTC. As protein: CASSQDSGTSGDFRF. V gene TRBV4-3 combines with J gene TRBJ2-1, with 13 bases identical to TRBD2. The CDR3 has 15 residues. The germline gives CDR1 LGHNA, CDR2 YSLEER.